Following are 18 T cell receptor beta chains from one sample sequenced in a study of T cell repertoires in aging, cancer and after chemotherapy. TRB rearrangements spanning V, D and J were amplified using mixed TRB-A/B primers. TCRdb re-analysed the multiplex PCR reads in MiXCR, keeping a single row per CDR3 protein. The data contain about 5,000 distinct CDR3 sequences, approximately 33% of them singletons. TCR beta rearrangements were amplified from peripheral blood genomic DNA. The sample taken for sequencing was blood. These receptors all stem from a human donor with a blood cancer. The donor label of this sample is uncertain.

This clonotype is deemed medium-sized. This chain uses TRBV6-5 with TRBJ2-3, with 7 bases fitting TRBD2. V shed 2 bases and J 5 bases; nucleotides not matched to a gene: 13. Germline V CDR1 and CDR2: MNHEY, SVGAGI. There are 17 residues in the CDR3. CDR3 sequence reads: CASSYSGYAGDKDTQYF. The CDR3 DNA is TGTGCCAGCAGTTACAGTGGATATGCGGGGGATAAAGATACGCAGTATTTT.

This clonotype is termed medium-sized. The chain links TRBV12-3 or TRBV12-4 to TRBJ1-1; the D is unclear. This CDR3 has 16 residues. Trimming left V 6 bases short and J 2 bases short, with 19 bases between. The CDR3 DNA is TGTGCCAGCAGCCCATACGAAGCCGGACTTAACACTGAAGCTTTCTTT. Translating it yields CASSPYEAGLNTEAFF.

This clonotype has more than one count but fewer than ten. The genes are TRBV20-1 and TRBJ1-5; D may be TRBD1 (5 bases). The V gene lost 2 bases and the J gene lost 6 bases, with 11 bases spanning the gap. Germline CDR1 reads DFQATT; CDR2 reads SNEGSKA (reference sequence). The length of the CDR3 is 13 residues. The CDR3 region has the DNA TGCAGTGCTAGATCGCAGGGTTTTCAGCCCCAGCATTTT. It is translated as CSARSQGFQPQHF.

The V call is TRBV6-5, the J call TRBJ1-1; D possibly corresponds to TRBD1 (5 bases). Germline loops: CDR1 MNHEY, CDR2 SVGAGI. This CDR3 has 16 amino acids. V was pared by 0 bases and J by 2 bases, with 13 bases between. CDR3 loop: CASSYSRQIGNTEAFF. The CDR3 coding sequence is TGTGCCAGCAGTTACTCGAGACAGATAGGAAACACTGAAGCTTTCTTT.

This clonotype is labeled medium-sized (0.01 to 0.1%). The chain joins TRBV18 to TRBJ2-3; D is ambiguous. CDR3 length: 12 amino acids. V gave up 3 bases and J gave up 4 bases, with 5 bases separating them. Germline CDR1 reads KGHSH; CDR2 reads LQKENI. CDR3 sequence: CASSPEADTQYF. CDR3 DNA sequence: TGTGCCAGCTCACCCGAGGCAGATACGCAGTATTTT.

The CDR3 coding sequence is TGTGCCAGCAGTTTTTGGCGAAGCGGGGGGGTAAACAATGAGCAGTTCTTC. It yields the protein CASSFWRSGGVNNEQFF. This chain joins TRBV5-6 and TRBJ2-1; 10 positions agree with TRBD2. Germline lookup yields CDR1 SGHDT and CDR2 YYEEEE. The CDR3 contains 17 residues. Losses at the gene ends were 5 bases for V and 5 bases for J; bases not matched to a gene: 13.

This clonotype was picked up a small number of times. The chain is built from TRBV12-3 or TRBV12-4 and TRBJ2-3; D not resolved. The CDR3 extends over 14 amino acids. Trimming left V 0 bases short and J 6 bases short, with 10 bases between. The CDR3 here is CASSLAGWPDTQYF. The CDR3, as DNA: TGTGCCAGCAGTTTAGCGGGTTGGCCCGATACGCAGTATTTT.

A few counts support this clonotype. This sequence joins TRBV20-1 and TRBJ1-1; 9 bases map to TRBD1. V was clipped by 5 bases and J by 3 bases; unmatched bases: 13. There are 16 residues in the CDR3. Germline values: CDR1 DFQATT, CDR2 SNEGSKA (reference sequence). The CDR3 DNA is TGCAGTGCTCCTCCGGGACAGGGACGTGTGGACACTGAAGCTTTCTTT. Translation gives CSAPPGQGRVDTEAFF.

This clonotype was counted between two and nine times. The rearrangement links TRBV5-4 to TRBJ1-4, with D unresolved. The germline V gene encodes CDR1 SGHNT and CDR2 YYREEE (reference sequence). CDR3 size: 14 residues. Trimming pared 0 bases from V and 8 bases from J, leaving 11 bases between. Written as DNA, the CDR3 is TGTGCCAGCAGCTTGGTAGGAACGCCCGAAAAACTGTTTTTT. Amino acid sequence: CASSLVGTPEKLFF.

V and J are TRBV5-1 and TRBJ1-4, with TRBD1 as a possible D gene (5 bases). This CDR3 has 16 residues. Germline V gene sequence: CDR1 SGHRS, CDR2 YFSETQ. V was cut by 0 bases and J by 0 bases, with 9 bases left in between. The CDR3 nucleotides are TGCGCCAGCAGCTTGGAGGGGTACGCAACTAATGAAAAACTGTTTTTT. It specifies CASSLEGYATNEKLFF.

Only a few counts were recorded for this clonotype. The V and J genes are TRBV19 and TRBJ1-2; possible D gene TRBD1, 6 bases. Germline CDR1 is LNHDA and CDR2 is SQIVND (reference sequence). CDR3 size: 15 residues. V dropped 1 base and J dropped 1 base, with 10 bases sitting between them. Written as DNA, the CDR3 is TGTGCCAGTAGTATAGCGGACAGTTATAACTATGGCTACACCTTC. Translated: CASSIADSYNYGYTF.

The chain joins TRBV27 to TRBJ2-7; 12 nucleotides match TRBD2. The CDR3 covers 15 residues. Germline CDR1 MNHEY, CDR2 SMNVEV (reference sequence). V gave up 6 bases and J gave up 6 bases; unmatched junction bases: 9. DNA for the CDR3: TGTGCCAGCAGCCTATGGACTAGCGGGAAAGGCGAGCAGTACTTC. Translation: CASSLWTSGKGEQYF.

The chain carries TRBV6-2 or TRBV6-3 and TRBJ1-5; weak D call: TRBD1 (6 bases). The V end lost 2 bases, the J end lost 6 bases, and 8 bases lay between the germline ends. The germline CDR1 and CDR2 sequences are MNHEY and SVGEGT. The CDR3 is 13 residues long. In DNA, the CDR3 is TGTGCCAGCAGTTACGGGGGGCTTCAGCCCCAGCATTTT. This translates into CASSYGGLQPQHF.

The genes are TRBV5-1 and TRBJ1-3; TRBD1 might be the D (6 bases). This CDR3 is 15 amino acids long. In germline, CDR1 is SGHRS, CDR2 YFSETQ. Trimming cost V 5 bases and J 2 bases, with 14 bases left between them. CDR3 in amino acids: CASRTTGGAGNTIYF. CDR3 bases: TGCGCCAGCAGGACAACCGGGGGCGCTGGAAACACCATATATTTT.

This clonotype is large (0.1 to 1%) in the sample. The V gene is TRBV29-1, the J gene TRBJ1-4; unclear D gene. V was pared by 6 bases and J by 8 bases, with 16 bases between. Germline assignment: CDR1 SQVTM and CDR2 ANQGSEA. CDR3 length equals 13 residues. The CDR3 loop is CSVLNQDGEKLFF. The CDR3 DNA reads as TGCAGCGTACTGAACCAGGATGGGGAAAAACTGTTTTTT.

This clonotype was seen only a few times. The chain combines TRBV6-4 with TRBJ2-7; 8 positions match TRBD1. Germline lookup yields CDR1 MRHNA and CDR2 SNTAGT. CDR3 length: 16 amino acids. The junction had 9 bases not matched to a gene; V was cut back by 3 bases and J by 2 bases. CDR3 in DNA: TGTGCCAGCAGTGAAACCGATGGGACAGGACCCTACGAGCAGTACTTC. It specifies CASSETDGTGPYEQYF.

This clonotype has just a few counts. The chain employs TRBV11-3 and TRBJ2-2; tentative D call: TRBD1 (6 bases). This CDR3 region has 15 residues. Germline CDR1 and CDR2: SGHNT and YENEEA. The germline V and J ends were trimmed by 1 base and 1 base, with 7 bases remaining between them. CDR3 nucleotide sequence: TGTGCCAGCAGCTTAGTCAGGGGGAACACCGGGGAGCTGTTTTTT. It codes for CASSLVRGNTGELFF. The full variable domain, its missing parts supplied by reference TRBV11-3 and TRBJ2-2, is EAGVVQSPRYKIIEKKQPVAFWCNPISGHNTLYWYLQNLGQGPELLIRYENEEAVDDSQLPKDRFSAERLKGVDSTLKIQPAELGDSAVYLCASSLVRGNTGELFFGEGSRLTVL.

In this sample, this clonotype turned up a few times. The rearrangement uses TRBV4-3 and TRBJ1-2; TRBD1 matches at 7 bases. Losses at the gene ends were 3 bases for V and 5 bases for J; bases not matched to a gene: 9. The germline V gene encodes CDR1 LGHNA and CDR2 YSLEER. CDR3 size: 15 residues. The DNA of the CDR3 is TGCGCCAGCAGCCAGATTGAAGGGGGCGCTTATGGCTACACCTTC. Translating it yields CASSQIEGGAYGYTF.